The clone carrying this T cell receptor beta chain was found once. Its antigen is currently unknown. The record originates from a study of cytomegalovirus exposure and HLA in healthy donors. Researchers ran the PCR with 60 Vbeta and 13 Jbeta primers. This table comes from immunoSEQ multiplex PCR, and its TCRdb copy is limited to in-frame clones, with some not included. The sample records around 140,000 clones, roughly 89% being singletons. V lost 0 bases and J lost 10; bases outside the gene matches: 4. The CDR3 consists of 13 residues. Per the germline V gene, CDR1 is SGHVS and CDR2 is FQNEAQ. Whole-study findings and limits: Per a later analysis, 15,000 to 20,000 TCR beta sequences showed association with HLA alleles at 0.05 false discovery rate. Earlier results showed most TCR beta V segments being productive about 87% or about 30% of the time. Later, an analysis found that common viral pathogens appeared to be linked with several of the most significant clusters. Most subjects' HLA-A and HLA-B alleles were reportedly predicted from TCR beta sequences.

The V and J genes are TRBV7-8 and TRBJ2-3; 7 nucleotides match TRBD2. The sample was PBMCs. The source of this sequence is a woman in her thirties in good health and CMV-seronegative. The CDR3 loop is CASSLAGGRAQYF. Written as DNA, the CDR3 is TGTGCCAGCAGCTTAGCAGGTGGGAGGGCGCAGTATTTT.